The 8 T cell receptor beta chains presented below share a single source sample, sequenced in a study of molecular identifiers for immune sequencing clone quantification. A single record per CDR3 protein comes from TCRdb applying MiXCR to the PCR reads. Here the sample spans 100,000 or so distinct CDR3 sequences, around a third being singletons. The source material was naive CD8+ T cells from blood, with Jurkat cell RNA spiked in. Regarding subset: FACS-sorted CD8+CD4-CCR7+CD45RA+ naive T cells. Receptors were obtained from a human donor in good health. Some libraries in this study had Jurkat cell RNA spiked in.

With regard to this clonotype: The germline gene is not matched at one end of the junction; a read error may be the cause. CDR3 residues: CDSSRTGMNTEAFF. The CDR3, as DNA: TGTGACAGCAGTCGGACAGGGATGAACACTGAAGCTTTCTTT. The rearrangement joins TRBV28 to TRBJ1-1; 8 bases match TRBD1. The CDR3 runs 14 residues. Germline values: CDR1 MDHEN, CDR2 SYDVKM.

On this clonotype itself: A read error is possible here, since a much larger clone lies one base away. The DNA for the CDR3 is TGTGCCAGCTGTTTCTATTCGGAACAGCCCCAGCATTTT. It yields the protein CASCFYSEQPQHF. The chain has TRBV28 and TRBJ1-5; D gene uncertain. CDR3 length: 13 amino acids. In germline, CDR1 is MDHEN, CDR2 SYDVKM.

V usage is TRBV13 and J usage is TRBJ1-6, with 7 bases aligning to TRBD1. Trimming at V came to 4 bases and at J to 9 bases, leaving 9 bases not matched to a gene. Germline V CDR1 and CDR2: PRHDT, FYEKMQ (reference sequence). The CDR3 is 15 amino acids. The CDR3 DNA reads TGTGCCAGCAGCTCAGAGACAGGGAAGAGTTCACCCCTCCACTTT. This encodes CASSSETGKSSPLHF. Variable domain in full (rest from reference TRBV13 and TRBJ1-6): AAGVIQSPRHLIKEKRETATLKCYPIPRHDTVYWYQQGPGQDPQFLISFYEKMQSDKGSIPDRFSAQQFSDYHSELNMSSLELGDSALYFCASSSETGKSSPLHFGNGTRLTVT.

V and J are TRBV20-1 and TRBJ2-3, with 13 bases that match TRBD2. The CDR3 runs 15 residues. V gave up 6 bases and J gave up 1 base; unmatched junction bases: 4. Germline assignment: CDR1 DFQATT and CDR2 SNEGSKA (reference sequence). The CDR3 nucleotides are TGCAGTGCAACTAGCGGGAGGGAGGGCACAGATACGCAGTATTTT. As protein: CSATSGREGTDTQYF.

Note on this clonotype: The conserved phenylalanine or tryptophan is not found at the CDR3 terminus, so this likely reflects a read error. This sequence joins TRBV6-5 and TRBJ1-1; no clear D gene. V was shortened by 6 bases and J by 8 bases, with 10 bases between the two germline ends. CDR3 length: 11 residues. Germline V lookup: CDR1 MNHEY, CDR2 SVGAGI. The DNA of the CDR3 is TGTGCCAGCAGATACGGTACAGAAGCTTTCATT. Amino acids: CASRYGTEAFI.

This clonotype was recorded a few times. The gene calls are TRBV7-2 and TRBJ2-5; 11 bases map to TRBD2. J gave up 5 bases and V 4 bases, and 12 bases lay outside the gene matches. Germline V gene lookup returns CDR1 SGHTA and CDR2 FQGNSA. The CDR3 spans 17 residues. The CDR3 coding sequence is TGTGCCAGCAGCTACCAACTACTAGCGGGAGCTCGGGAGACCCAGTACTTC. Translated: CASSYQLLAGARETQYF.

This rearrangement joins TRBV29-1 to TRBJ2-1; D is unclear. The CDR3 extends over 10 amino acids. Germline-derived CDR1 and CDR2 are SQVTM and ANQGSEA. The V end lost 7 bases, the J end lost 9 bases, and 10 bases lay between the germline ends. CDR3 nucleotides: TGCAGCGGAAGGACGTCTGAGCAGTTCTTC. Residues: CSGRTSEQFF.

With respect to this clonotype: A much larger clone sits a single nucleotide away, making a read error possible. This chain links TRBV19 with TRBJ2-5; D perhaps matches TRBD2 (6 bases). The germline gives CDR1 LNHDA, CDR2 SQIVND (reference sequence). The CDR3 contains 14 residues. The CDR3 DNA follows: TGTGCCTGTAGTATGGTCGGAGGGCAAGAGACCCAGTACTTC. Translation gives CACSMVGGQETQYF.